The T cell receptor (beta chain) under discussion was sequenced for a study of T-cell memory formation after mild COVID-19. The study's findings and limits: Among CD4+ contracting clones, most were CM and EM, and CD8+ ones EMRA.

After 5'RACE with constant-segment primers, TCR alpha and TCR beta cDNA libraries carrying sample barcodes and UMIs were obtained. TCRdb redid the calling of the 5' RACE reads with MiXCR, one entry per CDR3 protein. The table includes about 450,000 distinct CDR3 sequences, around a quarter detected once. With regard to this clonotype: Its antigen is unidentified.

The V end lost 2 bases, the J end lost 7 bases, and 9 bases lay between the germline ends. Per the germline V gene, CDR1 is LGHDT and CDR2 is YNNKEL (reference sequence). The CDR3 has 13 amino acids. The receptor was derived from an adult woman who had mild COVID-19 (a few samples of this study predate the infection). Cell type and time point are not known. Sequenced sample: PBMCs or a T cell subset sorted from them (not recorded which). The V gene is TRBV3-1, the J gene TRBJ2-1; D call uncertain. The CDR3 sequence is CASSQFSGNEQFF. The CDR3 DNA reads TGTGCCAGCAGCCAATTCTCCGGTAATGAGCAGTTCTTC.